The source of this T cell receptor beta chain is a study of regulatory T cells in long-lasting Graves disease (dated by TCRdb to the early 2020s). Turning to the overall study: Persistent Graves' disease was defined as persistently positive TSH receptor autoantibodies together with antithyroid drug treatment for over 5 years. The study took place in China and was registered as a clinical trial. TCR sequencing covered some 13 persistent and around 20 newly diagnosed Graves' disease patients, around 35 samples in total. Persistent Graves' disease patients were compared with newly diagnosed Graves' disease patients by peripheral blood TCR sequencing and RNA sequencing. Antithyroid drugs had been taken for 8.5 to 11 years on average by persistent Graves' disease patients in the clinical cohort. The paper's findings and limits, for the study overall: A larger number of public clonotypes was shared among persistent patients (around 2,500) than among newly diagnosed patients (around 880). The authors acknowledged the small sample size as a limitation that may reduce accuracy. Only the TCR beta chain was sequenced and analyzed. Because the primary lesion, thyroid tissue, could not be accessed, the study looked at peripheral blood alone. Persistent Graves' disease patients showed lower TCR Shannon entropy and fewer highly expanded clones than newly diagnosed patients, suggesting clonal expansion. Preferential use of TRBV28, TRBJ1-2 and TRBJ2-5 was observed in persistent disease, whereas TRBV20-1 and TRBJ2-1 were favored in newly diagnosed disease.

This clonotype was observed at least ten times. The target of this receptor is not known. No much larger clone exists at a distance of one base, and base qualities are not known. From a lookup of the germline V gene, CDR1 and CDR2 are SQVTM and ANQGSEA. CDR3 length: 13 amino acids, cysteine to phenylalanine. Only CDR3 DNA remains: 39 bases, in frame from the first base. A distance of 14 bases separates the germline ends of V and J, which lose 5 bases and 4 bases respectively. The library was obtained by multiplex PCR. These reads were obtained on an Illumina HiSeq 4000. iRepertoire HTBI primers and Arm-PCR amplification of CDR3 regions were used to construct TCR beta libraries. Gel purification was performed on PCR products prior to sequencing. Per the authors' processing: Gene usage analysis of CDR3 amino acid clonotypes relied on the 55 to 80 TRBV and fewer than 15 TRBJ segments identified across samples. COPE and FqMerger were used to merge the filtered high-quality paired reads into contigs. BLAST was used to align contigs to IMGT TRBV, TRBD and TRBJ reference genes, with CDR3 defined following IMGT. Any clonotype with a frequency above 0.1% was classified as a highly expanded clone. Repertoire diversity was measured by Shannon entropy, and V-J evenness by the Gini coefficient. A clonotype found in more than one individual was treated as public. In-frame beta chains were kept once TCRdb had trimmed the public reads at Q25 with fastp and called clones with MiXCR. Rows with a matching CDR3 protein are joined into one entry that keeps the most common DNA and genes. In this record, the V and J calls reflect TCRdb's handling and not the investigators' own analysis. This sample has a few hundred thousand distinct CDR3 sequences in its table, and 20% to 30% of those were observed once. Approximately 28% of the sample is held by the ten biggest clonotypes.

This specimen's time point label, per the study, means: persistent/refractory GD, antithyroid drugs over 5 years with positive TRAb. For both TCR sequencing and RNA sequencing, RNA was extracted from PBMCs using TRIzol. The diagnosis of Graves' disease was made according to American Thyroid Association guidelines. Recruitment of patients was carried out at an endocrinology department in Xi'an, China. Each patient gave 8.5 to 9.5 milliliters of peripheral blood, collected in an EDTA anticoagulant tube. Ficoll Paque Plus density gradient separation was used to isolate PBMCs, and no further T cell sorting was done. RNA quality was checked with an Agilent 2100 Bioanalyzer and agarose gel, and concentration with a NanoDrop 2000.

The sequence is built from TRBV29-1 and TRBJ2-5; the D gene is possibly TRBD2, with 5 bases matching. This TCR derives from a female donor with Graves disease. The specimen was peripheral blood mononuclear cells (PBMCs), collected when the disease was refractory, from a patient treated with antithyroid drugs. The CDR3 reads CSVLSGRRETQYF. The nucleotides are TGCAGCGTTCTCTCGGGAAGAAGAGAGACCCAGTACTTC.